This T cell receptor (beta chain) was captured in a study of cytomegalovirus exposure and HLA in healthy donors. Study outcomes and limitations: The majority of TCR sequences were rare, yet some public TCRs appeared in many donors. Rates of TCR association differed by HLA locus in a later analysis, with DRB1 highest and HLA-C lowest. The later analysis indicated that the majority of CMV-associated TCR beta chains appeared HLA-restricted.

The CDR3 length is 13 residues. The V gene's germline CDR1 is LNHDA and CDR2 SQIVND (reference sequence). Trimming cost V 6 bases and J 7 bases, with 15 bases left between them. The PCR employed 60 Vbeta primers together with 13 Jbeta primers. Sequenced by immunoSEQ multiplex PCR; TCRdb stores in-frame clones only, minus some. Of around 72,000 clones listed, 66% are singletons. This clone appeared a single time. The antigen is unknown. Sequenced: PBMCs. This chain uses TRBV19 with TRBJ1-2; D uncertain. The receptor was derived from a man aged 35 to 55 in good health and CMV-seropositive. This CDR3 reads CASRLMPGSGYTF. The DNA for the CDR3 is TGTGCCAGTAGGCTAATGCCCGGGTCTGGCTACACCTTC.